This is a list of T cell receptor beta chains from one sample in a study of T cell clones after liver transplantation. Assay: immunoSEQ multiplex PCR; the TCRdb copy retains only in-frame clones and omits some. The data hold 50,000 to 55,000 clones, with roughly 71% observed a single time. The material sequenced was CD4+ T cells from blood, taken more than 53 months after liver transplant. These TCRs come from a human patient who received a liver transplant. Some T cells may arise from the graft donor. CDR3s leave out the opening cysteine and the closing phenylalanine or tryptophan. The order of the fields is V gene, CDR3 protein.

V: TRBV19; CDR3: ASSIGRSTDTQY
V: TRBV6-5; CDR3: ASSGELAGTYEQY
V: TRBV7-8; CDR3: ASSSYDSVTDTQY
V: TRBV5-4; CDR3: ASSLGQQNYGYT
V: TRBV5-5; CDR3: ASSFMGQPQH
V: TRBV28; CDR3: ASSTRTGSYNSPLH
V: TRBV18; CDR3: ASSPPGMVQETQY
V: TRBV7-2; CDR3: ASSLAGVFQPQH
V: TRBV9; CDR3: ASSPSALAGGDTQY
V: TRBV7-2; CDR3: ASSPRLAGSEQF
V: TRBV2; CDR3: ASSEAWIYGYT
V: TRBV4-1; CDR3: ASSLDRGPSYEQY
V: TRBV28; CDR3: ASRTGQFGTEAF
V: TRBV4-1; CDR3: ASSQDLRGSGFEKLF
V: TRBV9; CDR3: ASSATGGRGPYEQY
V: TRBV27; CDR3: ASIGGVYYNEQF
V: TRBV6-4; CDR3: ASSPGQGAPRHT
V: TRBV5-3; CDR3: ASPGGQETQY
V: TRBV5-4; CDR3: ASSLKGAYGYT
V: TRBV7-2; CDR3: ASSSRLAGVGETQY
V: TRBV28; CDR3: ASETGTGYGDTQY
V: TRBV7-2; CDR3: ASSLPGRPGKQF
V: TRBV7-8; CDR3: ASSLAAGQGPDTQY
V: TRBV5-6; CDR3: ASSRDVVAYGYT
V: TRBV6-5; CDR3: ASSEGAQTEAF
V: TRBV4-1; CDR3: ASSQGHYNSPLH
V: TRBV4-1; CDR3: ASSRTEGRGTEAF
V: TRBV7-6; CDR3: ASSSEGGAVYEQY
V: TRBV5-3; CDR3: ARSPRDTPREQY
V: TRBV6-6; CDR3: ASSYEVVNEQY
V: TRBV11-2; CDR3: ASSLRQGAEKLF
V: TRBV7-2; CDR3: ASSHSQSEQY